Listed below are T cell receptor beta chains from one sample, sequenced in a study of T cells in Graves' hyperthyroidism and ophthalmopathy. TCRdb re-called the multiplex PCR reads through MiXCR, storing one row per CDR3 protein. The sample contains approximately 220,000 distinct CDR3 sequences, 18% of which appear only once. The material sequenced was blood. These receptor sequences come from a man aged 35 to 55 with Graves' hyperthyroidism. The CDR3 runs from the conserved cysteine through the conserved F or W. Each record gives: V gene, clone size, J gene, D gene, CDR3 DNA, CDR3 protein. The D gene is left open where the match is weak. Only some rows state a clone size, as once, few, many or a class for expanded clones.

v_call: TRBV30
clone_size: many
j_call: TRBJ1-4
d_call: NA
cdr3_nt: TGTGCCTGGAGTCCCGGGGAGGCTGAAAAACTGTTTTTT
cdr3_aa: CAWSPGEAEKLFF

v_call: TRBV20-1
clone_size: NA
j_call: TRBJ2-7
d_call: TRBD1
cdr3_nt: TGCAGTGCTAGTGGCGGGACAGGAGCCTACGAGCAGTACTTC
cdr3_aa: CSASGGTGAYEQYF

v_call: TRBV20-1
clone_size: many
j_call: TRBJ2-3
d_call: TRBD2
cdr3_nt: TGCAGTGCTCCCTCTGTTAGCGGGGGGGTTCGGGCAGATACGCAGTATTTT
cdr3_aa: CSAPSVSGGVRADTQYF

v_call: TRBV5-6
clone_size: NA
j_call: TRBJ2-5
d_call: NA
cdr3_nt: TGTGCCAGCAAACCAGAGAACCAAGAGACCCAGTACTTC
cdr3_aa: CASKPENQETQYF

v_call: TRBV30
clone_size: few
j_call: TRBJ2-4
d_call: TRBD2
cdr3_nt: TGTGCCTGGAGGCCAAGCGGGGGGCCGGCCAAAAACATTCAGTACTTC
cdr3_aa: CAWRPSGGPAKNIQYF

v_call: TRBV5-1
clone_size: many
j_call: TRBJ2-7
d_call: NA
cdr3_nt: TGCGCCAGCGCCTCCGTTAGCGGAAGCTCCTACGAGCAGTACTTC
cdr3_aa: CASASVSGSSYEQYF

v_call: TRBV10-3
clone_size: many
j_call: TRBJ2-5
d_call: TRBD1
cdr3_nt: TGTGCCATCAGCGACCAGGGACAGGGGGCTCGGGAGACCCAGTACTTC
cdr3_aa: CAISDQGQGARETQYF

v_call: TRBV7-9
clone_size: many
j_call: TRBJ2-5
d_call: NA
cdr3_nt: TGTGCCAGCAGCTTTCAGGGGTTCGGGGAGACCCAGTACTTC
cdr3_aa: CASSFQGFGETQYF

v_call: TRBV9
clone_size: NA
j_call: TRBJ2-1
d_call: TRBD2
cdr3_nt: TGTGCCAGCAGCGGGACTAGCGATGGTGAGCAGTTCTTC
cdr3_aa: CASSGTSDGEQFF

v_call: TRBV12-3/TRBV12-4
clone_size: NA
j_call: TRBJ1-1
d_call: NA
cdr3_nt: TGTGCCAGCAGTTGGGTTGAGACAGGGAACACTGAAGCTTTCTTT
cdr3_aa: CASSWVETGNTEAFF

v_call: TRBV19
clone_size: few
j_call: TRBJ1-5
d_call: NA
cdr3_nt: TGTGCCAGCGGTCCCTGGGGCAATCAGCCCCAGCATTTT
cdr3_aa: CASGPWGNQPQHF

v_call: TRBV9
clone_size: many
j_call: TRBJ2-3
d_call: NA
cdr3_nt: TGTGCCAGCAGCGAGAGGGGGGCCTATCTAGATACGCAGTATTTT
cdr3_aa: CASSERGAYLDTQYF

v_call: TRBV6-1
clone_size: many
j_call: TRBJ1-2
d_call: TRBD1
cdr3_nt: TGTGCCAGCAGTTCGACACAGGGGAACTATGGCTACACCTTC
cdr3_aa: CASSSTQGNYGYTF

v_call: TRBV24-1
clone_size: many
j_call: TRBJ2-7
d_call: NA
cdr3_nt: TGTGCCACCAGTGATCCCCGGACAGCTACCTACGAGCAGTACTTC
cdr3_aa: CATSDPRTATYEQYF

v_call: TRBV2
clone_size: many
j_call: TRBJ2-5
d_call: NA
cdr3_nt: TGTGCCAGTAGGTATGGGGCTCCGGAGACCCAGTACTTC
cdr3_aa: CASRYGAPETQYF

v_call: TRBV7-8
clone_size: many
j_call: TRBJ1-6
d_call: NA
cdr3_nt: TGTGCCAGCAGCTTACAGGGGAAGTTGGCACCCCTCCACTTT
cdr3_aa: CASSLQGKLAPLHF